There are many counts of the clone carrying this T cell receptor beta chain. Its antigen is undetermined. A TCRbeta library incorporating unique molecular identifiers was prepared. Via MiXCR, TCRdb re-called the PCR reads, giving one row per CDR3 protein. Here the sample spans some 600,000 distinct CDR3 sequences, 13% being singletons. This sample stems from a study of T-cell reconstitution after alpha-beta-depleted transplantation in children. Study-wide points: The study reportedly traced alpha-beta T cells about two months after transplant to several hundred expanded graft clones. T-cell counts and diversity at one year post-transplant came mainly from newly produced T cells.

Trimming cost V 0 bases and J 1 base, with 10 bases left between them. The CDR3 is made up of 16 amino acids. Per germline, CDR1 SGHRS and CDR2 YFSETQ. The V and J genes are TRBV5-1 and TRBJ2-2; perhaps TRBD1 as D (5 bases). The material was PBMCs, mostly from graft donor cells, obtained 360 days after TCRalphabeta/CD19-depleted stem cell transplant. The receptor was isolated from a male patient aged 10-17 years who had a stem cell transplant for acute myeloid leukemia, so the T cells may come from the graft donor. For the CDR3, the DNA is TGCGCCAGCAGCTTGGAACAGGTTGAGAACACCGGGGAGCTGTTTTTT. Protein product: CASSLEQVENTGELFF.